Below, 24 T cell receptor beta chains from the same sample are listed, as sequenced in a study of T cell changes during pregnancy in multiple sclerosis. Sequencing was performed with immunoSEQ multiplex PCR; in TCRdb, only in-frame clones are kept and a portion is missing. Among more than 8,000 clones, about 85% were seen once, and the ten largest hold roughly 10%. Sequences were derived from CD8+ T cells from peripheral blood mononuclear cells, sampled in the first trimester of pregnancy. Receptor source: a female donor in good health, enrolled as a control in a pregnancy study.

V is TRBV6-1 and J is TRBJ2-7; perhaps TRBD2 as D (5 bases). Germline V gene lookup returns CDR1 MNHNS and CDR2 SASEGT. The CDR3 covers 15 residues. V lost 2 bases to trimming and J lost 3 bases, with 14 bases between them. CDR3 bases: TGTGCCAGCAGTGAATCGGTCCCAGACTACTACGAGCAGTACTTC. Its protein is CASSESVPDYYEQYF.

The chain links TRBV19 to TRBJ2-1, with 13 nucleotides matching TRBD2. The CDR3 is 15 residues long. Germline V lookup: CDR1 LNHDA, CDR2 SQIVND (reference sequence). V gave up 7 bases and J gave up 4 bases; unmatched junction bases: 4. For the CDR3, the DNA is TGTGCCAGTAAAACGGGACTAGCGGGGTACAATGAGCAGTTCTTC. Protein: CASKTGLAGYNEQFF.

The chain uses TRBV11-2 and TRBJ2-7; TRBD1 agrees at 9 bases. The CDR3 runs to 14 residues. J gave up 3 bases and V 3 bases, and 3 bases lay outside the gene matches. Germline loops: CDR1 SGHAT, CDR2 FQNNGV. CDR3 DNA: TGTGCCAGCAGCTTTGAGACAGGGGGCTACGAGCAGTACTTC. Protein: CASSFETGGYEQYF.

This chain uses TRBV13 with TRBJ1-2; the match to TRBD1 covers 10 bases. In germline, CDR1 is PRHDT, CDR2 FYEKMQ (reference sequence). The CDR3 extends over 17 amino acids. The J segment lost 4 bases and the V segment lost 5 bases, leaving 13 bases of the junction unmatched. CDR3 in amino acids: CASSPDSGTGDPYGYTF. The CDR3 bases are TGTGCCAGCAGCCCCGACTCAGGGACAGGGGATCCCTATGGCTACACCTTC.

The chain joins TRBV5-1 to TRBJ2-1; TRBD1 agrees at 11 bases. The junction had 4 bases not matched to a gene; V was cut back by 0 bases and J by 8 bases. CDR1 is SGHRS and CDR2 is YFSETQ in the germline V gene. This CDR3 has 15 residues. CDR3 amino acids: CASSLEGQGVDEQFF. The CDR3, as DNA: TGCGCCAGCAGCTTGGAGGGACAGGGGGTCGATGAGCAGTTCTTC.

The V gene is TRBV11-2, the J gene TRBJ2-7, with TRBD2 as a possible D gene (5 bases). V dropped 4 bases and J dropped 0 bases, with 13 bases sitting between them. The CDR3 contains 15 residues. CDR1 SGHAT and CDR2 FQNNGV come from the germline V gene. The CDR3 DNA is TGTGCCAGCAGCTATACCCGGGAAAACTCCTACGAGCAGTACTTC. Translated: CASSYTRENSYEQYF.

The gene calls are TRBV6-5 and TRBJ1-1, with D hard to call. This CDR3 has 14 residues. Trimming took off 7 bases at V and 1 base at J, with 13 bases between the two ends. Germline V CDR1 and CDR2: MNHEY, SVGAGI. The CDR3 is CASNSPEPNTEAFF. The CDR3 nucleotides are TGTGCCAGCAACTCGCCCGAACCGAACACTGAAGCTTTCTTT.

This chain joins TRBV11-1 and TRBJ1-2; D is undetermined. The ends were cut back, 5 bases at V and 1 base at J, with 14 bases in the middle. CDR1 is SGHAT, CDR2 FQDESV, per germline (reference sequence). This CDR3 contains 15 residues. The CDR3 bases are TGTGCCAGCAGCCGCAGAGGGTTGGGTAACTATGGCTACACCTTC. Encoded protein: CASSRRGLGNYGYTF.

The V and J genes are TRBV7-6 and TRBJ2-7, with D perhaps TRBD1 (5 bases). The CDR3 consists of 16 residues. Germline loops: CDR1 SGHVS, CDR2 FNYEAQ. V dropped 2 bases and J dropped 3 bases, with 17 bases sitting between them. The CDR3 protein is CASSLFYDSPFYEQYF. The CDR3 DNA reads TGTGCCAGCAGCTTATTTTACGACAGTCCTTTCTACGAGCAGTACTTC.

The chain uses TRBV5-4 and TRBJ2-1; 11 bases match TRBD1. CDR1 is SGHNT, CDR2 YYREEE, per germline (reference sequence). V gave up 0 bases and J gave up 8 bases; unmatched junction bases: 16. The CDR3 length is 19 residues. Here the CDR3 DNA reads TGTGCCAGCAGCTTGGGTCCCCGACTCAGGGACAGGGGGGGTGATGAGCAGTTCTTC. It yields the protein CASSLGPRLRDRGGDEQFF.

The gene calls are TRBV5-4 and TRBJ1-1; D perhaps matches TRBD1 (5 bases). The germline V gene has CDR1 SGHNT and CDR2 YYREEE (reference sequence). The CDR3 covers 14 residues. The V gene lost 5 bases and the J gene lost 1 base, with 12 bases spanning the gap. CDR3 amino acids: CASRPWGGNTEAFF. The CDR3 coding sequence is TGTGCCAGCAGGCCCTGGGGGGGGAACACTGAAGCTTTCTTT. Filled out from reference TRBV5-4 and TRBJ1-1, the complete variable domain reads ETGVTQSPTHLIKTRGQQVTLRCSSQSGHNTVSWYQQALGQGPQFIFQYYREEENGRGNFPPRFSGLQFPNYSSELNVNALELDDSALYLCASRPWGGNTEAFFGQGTRLTVV.

The rearrangement joins TRBV28 to TRBJ1-3; TRBD1 matches at 7 bases. The trim removed 6 bases at V and 0 bases at J, leaving 8 bases unmatched. Germline lookup yields CDR1 MDHEN and CDR2 SYDVKM. The CDR3 length is 16 residues. The CDR3 reads CASRFRQGASGNTIYF. The CDR3 DNA reads TGTGCCAGCAGATTTAGACAGGGCGCCTCTGGAAACACCATATATTTT.

The chain links TRBV9 to TRBJ2-1; 10 bases are shared with TRBD2. This CDR3 comprises 15 residues. CDR1 is SGDLS and CDR2 is YYNGEE in the germline V gene. V gave up 4 bases and J gave up 9 bases; unmatched junction bases: 10. CDR3 protein: CASSKSSGRSGEQFF. Written as DNA, the CDR3 is TGTGCCAGCAGCAAATCTAGCGGGAGATCGGGTGAGCAGTTCTTC.

J is TRBJ2-7 and V is TRBV6-5, with D perhaps matching TRBD1 (5 bases). V was clipped by 5 bases and J by 4 bases, with 9 bases between them. This CDR3 region has 12 residues. CDR1 is MNHEY and CDR2 is SVGAGI in the germline V gene. The CDR3 DNA sequence: TGTGCCAGCAGTCAGGACAAGTACGAGCAGTACTTC. It encodes CASSQDKYEQYF.

The sample holds one count of this clone. The V and J genes are TRBV15 and TRBJ2-3; 11 bases are a match to TRBD2. V lost 1 base and J lost 0; bases outside the gene matches: 9. The CDR3 spans 19 residues. Germline CDR1 LNHNV, CDR2 YYDKDF (reference sequence). The CDR3 nucleotides are TGTGCCACCAGCAGAGGGGAGACTAGCGGGGCAACTAGCACAGATACGCAGTATTTT. The encoded protein is CATSRGETSGATSTDTQYF.

This chain joins TRBV5-5 and TRBJ1-1, with 9 bases identical to TRBD1. Germline V CDR1 and CDR2: SGHKS, YYEKEE (reference sequence). J lost 0 bases, V lost 1 base, and 4 bases had no gene match. This CDR3 has 16 amino acids. This CDR3 reads CASSLPTGGLNTEAFF. The CDR3 DNA reads TGTGCCAGCAGCTTGCCGACAGGGGGATTGAACACTGAAGCTTTCTTT.

This chain connects TRBV19 to TRBJ1-1; D unclear. This CDR3 is 15 amino acids long. The V end lost 3 bases, the J end lost 4 bases, and 15 bases lay between the germline ends. From germline, CDR1 is LNHDA and CDR2 SQIVND (reference sequence). The CDR3 DNA is TGTGCCAGTAGTATCGGCGCGGGGTATTTCACTGAAGCTTTCTTT. Translating gives CASSIGAGYFTEAFF.

The rearrangement links TRBV6-1 to TRBJ2-3, with D maybe TRBD2 (6 bases). This CDR3 contains 17 residues. In germline, CDR1 is MNHNS, CDR2 SASEGT. V lost 4 bases and J lost 3, with 20 bases in between. The DNA for the CDR3 is TGTGCCAGCAGTGGGGGGGAATTCCGGTCGGGAACAGATACGCAGTATTTT. It codes for CASSGGEFRSGTDTQYF.

The chain combines TRBV5-4 with TRBJ2-5; perhaps TRBD1 as D (5 bases). V was trimmed by 1 base and J by 1 base, leaving 8 bases between them. The CDR3 is made up of 14 amino acids. CDR1 and CDR2 from the germline V gene are SGHNT and YYREEE (reference sequence). CDR3 DNA sequence: TGTGCCAGCAGCTTGACCGACAGCCAAGAGACCCAGTACTTC. This sequence encodes CASSLTDSQETQYF.

The rearrangement joins TRBV29-1 to TRBJ1-3, with D unresolved. Trimming left V 4 bases short and J 0 bases short, with 7 bases between. Germline CDR1 reads SQVTM; CDR2 reads ANQGSEA. The CDR3 loop spans 13 amino acids. The CDR3 spells CSVGGHSGNTIYF. DNA of the CDR3: TGCAGCGTTGGCGGTCACTCTGGAAACACCATATATTTT.

V usage is TRBV6-1 and J usage is TRBJ2-2, with 8 bases matching TRBD2. This CDR3 region has 16 residues. Trimming removed 1 base from V and 5 bases from J; junction bases left unmatched: 6. Germline V gives CDR1 MNHNS, CDR2 SASEGT. The CDR3 reads CASSEEAGGGTGELFF. The DNA of the CDR3 is TGTGCCAGCAGTGAAGAGGCGGGAGGAGGAACCGGGGAGCTGTTTTTT.

This chain connects TRBV2 to TRBJ1-5, with D tentatively TRBD1 (5 bases). The germline V and J ends were trimmed by 5 bases and 3 bases, with 11 bases remaining between them. This CDR3 has 14 residues. Per germline, CDR1 SNHLY and CDR2 FYNNEI. The CDR3, as DNA: TGTGCCAGCAGTTCGACAGACTTCAATCAGCCCCAGCATTTT. Amino acid sequence: CASSSTDFNQPQHF. Full variable domain (rest looked up from reference TRBV2 and TRBJ1-5): EPEVTQTPSHQVTQMGQEVILRCVPISNHLYFYWYRQILGQKVEFLVSFYNNEISEKSEIFDDQFSVERPDGSNFTLKIRSTKLEDSAMYFCASSSTDFNQPQHFGDGTRLSIL.

V is TRBV7-9 and J is TRBJ1-1; no clear D gene. CDR3 length equals 15 residues. Trimming stripped 3 bases from V and 1 base from J, with 12 bases between. Germline CDR1 SEHNR, CDR2 FQNEAQ (reference sequence). The CDR3 DNA is TGTGCCAGCAGCTTGAACAGATTCGAGAACACTGAAGCTTTCTTT. Encoded protein: CASSLNRFENTEAFF.

The sample holds a few counts of this clone. The CDR3 spells CASSDQTGEAFF. CDR3 nucleotide sequence: TGTGCCAGCAGCGACCAAACAGGGGAGGCTTTCTTT. The V and J genes are TRBV9 and TRBJ1-1; TRBD1 matches at 7 bases. V lost 3 bases, J lost 11 bases, and 7 bases stayed unmatched. The CDR3 consists of 12 residues. Germline CDR1 and CDR2: SGDLS and YYNGEE.